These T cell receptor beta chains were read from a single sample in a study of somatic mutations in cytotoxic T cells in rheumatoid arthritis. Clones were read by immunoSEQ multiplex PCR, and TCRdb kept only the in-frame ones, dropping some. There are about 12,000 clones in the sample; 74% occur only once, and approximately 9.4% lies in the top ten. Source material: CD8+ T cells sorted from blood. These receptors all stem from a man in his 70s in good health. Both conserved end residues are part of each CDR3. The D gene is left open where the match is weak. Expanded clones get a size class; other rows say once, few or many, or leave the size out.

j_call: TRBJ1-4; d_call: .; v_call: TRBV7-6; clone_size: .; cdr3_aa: CASSLRDTRRHDEKLFF; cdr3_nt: TGTGCCAGCAGCTTAAGGGACACACGACGACACGATGAAAAACTGTTTTTT
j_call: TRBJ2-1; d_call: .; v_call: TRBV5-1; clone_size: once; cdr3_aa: CASSPPGLNEQFF; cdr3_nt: TGCGCCAGCAGCCCTCCAGGGCTAAATGAGCAGTTCTTC
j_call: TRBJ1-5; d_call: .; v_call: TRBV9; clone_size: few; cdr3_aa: CASSAEEGQPQHF; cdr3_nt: TGTGCCAGCAGCGCCGAGGAAGGACAGCCCCAGCATTTT
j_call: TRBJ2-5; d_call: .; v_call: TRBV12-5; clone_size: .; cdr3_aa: CASGLGQGETQYF; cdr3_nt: TGTGCTAGTGGTTTGGGGCAGGGGGAGACCCAGTACTTC
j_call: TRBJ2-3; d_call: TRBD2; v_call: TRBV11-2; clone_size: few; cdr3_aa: CASTFAGGTDTQYF; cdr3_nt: TGTGCCAGCACCTTCGCGGGAGGAACAGATACGCAGTATTTT
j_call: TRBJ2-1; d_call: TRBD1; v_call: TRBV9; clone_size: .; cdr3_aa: CASSAGTGAPYNEQFF; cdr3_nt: TGTGCCAGCAGCGCGGGGACAGGCGCTCCCTACAATGAGCAGTTCTTC
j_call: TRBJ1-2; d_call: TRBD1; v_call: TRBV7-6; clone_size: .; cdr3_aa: CASSPAGTGGDGYTF; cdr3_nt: TGTGCCAGCAGCCCCGCAGGGACAGGGGGAGATGGCTACACCTTC
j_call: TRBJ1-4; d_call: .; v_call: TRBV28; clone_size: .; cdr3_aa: CASSFLEATNEKLFF; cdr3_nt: TGTGCCAGCAGTTTCCTGGAAGCAACTAATGAAAAACTGTTTTTT
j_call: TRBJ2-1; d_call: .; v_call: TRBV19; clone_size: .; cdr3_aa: CASSLDGSSYNEQFF; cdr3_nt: TGTGCCAGTAGTCTAGACGGAAGCTCCTACAATGAGCAGTTCTTC
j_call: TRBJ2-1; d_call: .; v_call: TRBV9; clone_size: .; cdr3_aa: CASTPGSYNEQFF; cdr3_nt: TGTGCCAGCACTCCGGGCTCCTACAATGAGCAGTTCTTC
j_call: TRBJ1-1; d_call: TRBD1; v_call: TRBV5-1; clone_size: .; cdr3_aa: CASSPGTASWDTEAFF; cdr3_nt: TGCGCCAGCAGCCCGGGGACAGCCTCCTGGGACACTGAAGCTTTCTTT
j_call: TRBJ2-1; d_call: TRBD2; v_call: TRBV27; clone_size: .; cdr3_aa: CASSLYGGGKYNEQFF; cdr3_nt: TGTGCCAGCAGTTTATACGGCGGGGGGAAGTACAATGAGCAGTTCTTC
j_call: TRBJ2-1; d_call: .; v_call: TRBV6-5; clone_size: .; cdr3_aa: CASSSSFNEQFF; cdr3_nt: .
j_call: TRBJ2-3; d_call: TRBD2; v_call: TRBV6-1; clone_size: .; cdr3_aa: CASSGGASGSDTQYF; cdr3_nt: TGTGCCAGCAGTGGCGGCGCTAGCGGGAGCGATACGCAGTATTTT
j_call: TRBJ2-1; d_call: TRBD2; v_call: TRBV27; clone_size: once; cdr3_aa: CASSTTSGNSYNEQFF; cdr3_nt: TGTGCCAGCAGCACGACTAGCGGGAATTCCTACAATGAGCAGTTCTTC
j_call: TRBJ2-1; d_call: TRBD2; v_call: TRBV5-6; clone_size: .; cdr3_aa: CASSFGLSGGNEQFF; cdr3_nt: TGTGCCAGCAGCTTTGGCCTCTCGGGAGGTAATGAGCAGTTCTTC
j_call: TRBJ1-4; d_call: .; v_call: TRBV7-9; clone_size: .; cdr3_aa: CASSGAQGQTEGKLFF; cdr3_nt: TGTGCCAGCAGCGGGGCCCAGGGGCAGACTGAAGGAAAACTGTTTTTT
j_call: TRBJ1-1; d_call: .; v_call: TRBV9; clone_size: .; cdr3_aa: CASSLGNTEAFF; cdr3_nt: TGTGCCAGCAGCTTGGGGAACACTGAAGCTTTCTTT
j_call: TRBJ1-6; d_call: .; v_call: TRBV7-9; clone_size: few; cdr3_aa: CASSLAGGHINSPLHF; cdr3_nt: TGTGCCAGCAGCTTAGCGGGGGGACACATTAATTCACCCCTCCACTTT
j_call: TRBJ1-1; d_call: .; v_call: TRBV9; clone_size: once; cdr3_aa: CASSVEGENTEAFF; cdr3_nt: TGTGCCAGCAGCGTAGAGGGGGAGAACACTGAAGCTTTCTTT
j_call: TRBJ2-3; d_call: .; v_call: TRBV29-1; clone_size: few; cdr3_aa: CSVESPPARDTQYF; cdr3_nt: TGCAGCGTTGAATCCCCCCCCGCTAGGGATACGCAGTATTTT
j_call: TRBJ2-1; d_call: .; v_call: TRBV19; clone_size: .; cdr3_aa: CASSIILDTYNEQFF; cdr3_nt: TGTGCCAGTAGTATAATTCTTGATACATACAATGAGCAGTTCTTC
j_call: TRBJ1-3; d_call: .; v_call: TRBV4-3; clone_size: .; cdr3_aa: CASSQGATVTGNTIYF; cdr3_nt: TGCGCCAGCAGCCAAGGTGCGACAGTAACTGGAAACACCATATATTTT
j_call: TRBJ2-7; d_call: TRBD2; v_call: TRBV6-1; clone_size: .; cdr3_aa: CASSEVELAGPYEQYF; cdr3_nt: TGTGCCAGCAGTGAAGTAGAACTAGCGGGACCCTACGAGCAGTACTTC